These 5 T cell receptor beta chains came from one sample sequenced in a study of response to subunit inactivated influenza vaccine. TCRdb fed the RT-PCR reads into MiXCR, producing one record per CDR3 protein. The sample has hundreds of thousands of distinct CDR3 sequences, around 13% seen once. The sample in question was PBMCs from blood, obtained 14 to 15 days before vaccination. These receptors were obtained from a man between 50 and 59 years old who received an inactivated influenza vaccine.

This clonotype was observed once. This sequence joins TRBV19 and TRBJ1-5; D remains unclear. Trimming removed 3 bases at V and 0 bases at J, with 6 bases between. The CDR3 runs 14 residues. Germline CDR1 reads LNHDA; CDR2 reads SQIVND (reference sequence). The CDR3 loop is CASSMLDSNQPQHF. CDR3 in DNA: TGTGCCAGTAGTATGCTGGATAGCAATCAGCCCCAGCATTTT.

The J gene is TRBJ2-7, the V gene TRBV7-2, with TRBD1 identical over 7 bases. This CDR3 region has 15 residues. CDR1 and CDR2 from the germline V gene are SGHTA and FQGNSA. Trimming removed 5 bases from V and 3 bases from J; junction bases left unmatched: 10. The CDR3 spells CASSQRTGRLYEQYF. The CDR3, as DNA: TGTGCCAGCAGCCAGAGGACAGGACGACTCTACGAGCAGTACTTC.

The CDR3 sequence is CASSFIAGGPGNEQFF. As DNA, the CDR3 is TGTGCCAGCAGCTTCATAGCGGGGGGGCCGGGCAATGAGCAGTTCTTC. The rearrangement joins TRBV7-8 to TRBJ2-1; TRBD2 agrees at 11 bases. This CDR3 is 16 amino acids long. J gave up 6 bases and V 3 bases, and 7 bases lay outside the gene matches. Germline values: CDR1 SGHVS, CDR2 FQNEAQ.

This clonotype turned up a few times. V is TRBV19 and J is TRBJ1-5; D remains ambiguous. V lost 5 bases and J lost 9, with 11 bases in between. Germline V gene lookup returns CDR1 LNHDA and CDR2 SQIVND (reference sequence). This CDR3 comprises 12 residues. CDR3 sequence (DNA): TGTGCCAGTAGTGAAGCGGTCCTGCCCCAGCATTTT. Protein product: CASSEAVLPQHF.

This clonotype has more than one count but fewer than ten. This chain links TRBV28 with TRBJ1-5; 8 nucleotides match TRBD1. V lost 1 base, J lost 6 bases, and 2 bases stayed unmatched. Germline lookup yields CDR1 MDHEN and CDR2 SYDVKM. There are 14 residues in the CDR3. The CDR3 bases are TGTGCCAGCAGTTTATCAGGGGGCGGTCAGCCCCAGCATTTT. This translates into CASSLSGGGQPQHF.